This T cell receptor (beta chain) was recorded in a study of T cells in Graves' hyperthyroidism and ophthalmopathy. PBMCs were sourced from approximately 10 ml fresh peripheral blood. Overall study results and limits: Most thyroid clonotypes that were expanded above 0.001 also turned up in blood. For ophthalmopathy, model prediction preceded onset by a median roughly 6.3 months.

This CDR3 comprises 12 residues. V dropped 2 bases and J dropped 6 bases, with 5 bases sitting between them. Germline V gene sequence: CDR1 MNHEY, CDR2 SVGAGI. This clonotype was counted only a few times. Its antigen is unidentified. TCR beta CDR3 regions were amplified from RNA transcripts. When the TCR CDR3 underwent first-round RT-PCR, the HTBI primer set was used. MiXCR, run by TCRdb on the multiplex PCR reads, gives a single entry per CDR3 protein. The sample consists of about 400,000 distinct CDR3 sequences, approximately 14% of them appearing once. The TCR was taken from a woman aged 18 to 35 with Graves' hyperthyroidism. This chain uses TRBV6-5 with TRBJ2-1; D remains ambiguous. Specimen: blood. The CDR3 DNA is TGTGCCAGCAGTTACAATCTCAATGAGCAGTTCTTC. It encodes CASSYNLNEQFF.